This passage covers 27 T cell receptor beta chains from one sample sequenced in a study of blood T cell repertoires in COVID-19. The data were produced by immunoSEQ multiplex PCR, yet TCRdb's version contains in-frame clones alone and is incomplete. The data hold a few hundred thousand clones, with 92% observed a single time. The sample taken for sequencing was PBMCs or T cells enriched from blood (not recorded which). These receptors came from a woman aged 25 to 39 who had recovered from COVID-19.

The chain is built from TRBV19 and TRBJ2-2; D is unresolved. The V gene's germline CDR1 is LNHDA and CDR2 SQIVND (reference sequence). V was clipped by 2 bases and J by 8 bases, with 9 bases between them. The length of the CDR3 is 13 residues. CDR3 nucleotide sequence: TGTGCCAGTAGTATAAGTGGTCGGGGGGAGCTGTTTTTT. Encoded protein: CASSISGRGELFF.

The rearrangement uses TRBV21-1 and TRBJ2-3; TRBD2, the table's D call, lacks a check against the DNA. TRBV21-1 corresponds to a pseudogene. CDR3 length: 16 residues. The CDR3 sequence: CASSKVERARTDTQYF. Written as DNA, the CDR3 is TGTGCCAGCAGCAAAGTGGAGCGGGCCCGCACAGATACGCAGTATTTT.

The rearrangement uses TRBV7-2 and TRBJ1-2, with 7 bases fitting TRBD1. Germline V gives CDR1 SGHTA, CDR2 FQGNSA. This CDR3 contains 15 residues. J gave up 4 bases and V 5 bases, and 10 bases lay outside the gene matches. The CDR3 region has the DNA TGTGCCAGCAGCCTGGTAGGGGGACAGAGCTATGGCTACACCTTC. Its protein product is CASSLVGGQSYGYTF.

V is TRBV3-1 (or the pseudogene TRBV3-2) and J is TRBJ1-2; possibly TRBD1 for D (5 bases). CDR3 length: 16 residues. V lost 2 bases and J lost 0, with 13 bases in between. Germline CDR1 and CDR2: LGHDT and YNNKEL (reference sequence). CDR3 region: CASSQTKGKPNYGYTF. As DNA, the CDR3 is TGTGCCAGCAGCCAAACTAAGGGGAAACCTAACTATGGCTACACCTTC.

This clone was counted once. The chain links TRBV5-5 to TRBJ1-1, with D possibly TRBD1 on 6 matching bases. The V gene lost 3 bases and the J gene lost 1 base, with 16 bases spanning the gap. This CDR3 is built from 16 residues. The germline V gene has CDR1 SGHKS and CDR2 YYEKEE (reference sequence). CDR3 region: CASSSTLGAPNTEAFF. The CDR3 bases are TGTGCCAGCAGCTCTACCCTGGGGGCACCGAACACTGAAGCTTTCTTT.

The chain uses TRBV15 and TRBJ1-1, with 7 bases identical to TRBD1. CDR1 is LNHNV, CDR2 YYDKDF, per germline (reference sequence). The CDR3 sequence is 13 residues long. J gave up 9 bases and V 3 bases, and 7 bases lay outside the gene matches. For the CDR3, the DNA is TGTGCCACCAGCAGGACCTCGGGACAGCAAGCTTTCTTT. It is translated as CATSRTSGQQAFF.

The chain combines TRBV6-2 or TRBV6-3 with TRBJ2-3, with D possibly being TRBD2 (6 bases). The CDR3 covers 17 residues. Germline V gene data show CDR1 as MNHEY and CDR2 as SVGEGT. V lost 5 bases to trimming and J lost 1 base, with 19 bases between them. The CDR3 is CASSQRSPGLRTDTQYF. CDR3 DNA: TGTGCCAGCAGTCAGCGAAGCCCGGGACTTCGCACAGATACGCAGTATTTT.

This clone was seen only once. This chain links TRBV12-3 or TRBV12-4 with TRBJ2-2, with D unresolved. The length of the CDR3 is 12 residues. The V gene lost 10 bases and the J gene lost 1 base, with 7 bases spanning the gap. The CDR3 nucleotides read TGTGCCACCTATATGAACACCGGGGAGCTGTTTTTT. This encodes CATYMNTGELFF.

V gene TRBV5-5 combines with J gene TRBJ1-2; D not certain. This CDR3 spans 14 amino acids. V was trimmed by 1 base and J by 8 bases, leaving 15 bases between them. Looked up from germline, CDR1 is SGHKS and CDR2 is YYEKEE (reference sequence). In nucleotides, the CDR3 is TGTGCCAGCAGCTTGTTGACGCTCCCTAGAGGCTACACCTTC. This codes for CASSLLTLPRGYTF.

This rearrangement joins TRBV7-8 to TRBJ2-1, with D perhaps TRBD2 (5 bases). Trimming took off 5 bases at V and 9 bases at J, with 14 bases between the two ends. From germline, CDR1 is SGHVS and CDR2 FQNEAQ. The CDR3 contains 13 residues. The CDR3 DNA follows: TGTGCCAGCAGCCCCGTCGGGGTGGGTGAGCAGTTCTTC. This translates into CASSPVGVGEQFF.

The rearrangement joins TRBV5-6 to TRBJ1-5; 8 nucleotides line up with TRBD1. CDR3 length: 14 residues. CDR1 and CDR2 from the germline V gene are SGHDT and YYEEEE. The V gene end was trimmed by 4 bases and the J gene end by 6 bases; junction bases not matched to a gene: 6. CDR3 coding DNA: TGTGCCAGCAGCCGGACAGGGTACGGTCAGCCCCAGCATTTT. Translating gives CASSRTGYGQPQHF. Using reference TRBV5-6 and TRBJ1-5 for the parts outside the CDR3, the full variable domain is DAGVTQSPTHLIKTRGQQVTLRCSPKSGHDTVSWYQQALGQGPQFIFQYYEEEERQRGNFPDRFSGHQFPNYSSELNVNALLLGDSALYLCASSRTGYGQPQHFGDGTRLSIL.

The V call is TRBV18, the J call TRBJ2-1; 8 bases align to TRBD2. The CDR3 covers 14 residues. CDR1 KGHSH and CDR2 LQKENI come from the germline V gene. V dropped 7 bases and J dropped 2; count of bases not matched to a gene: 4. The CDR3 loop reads CASFSGTAYNEQFF. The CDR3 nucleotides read TGTGCCAGCTTTAGCGGGACTGCCTACAATGAGCAGTTCTTC.

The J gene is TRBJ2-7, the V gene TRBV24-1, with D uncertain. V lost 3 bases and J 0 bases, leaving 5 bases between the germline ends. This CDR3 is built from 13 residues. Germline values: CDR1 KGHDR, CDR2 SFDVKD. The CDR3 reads CATSDDISYEQYF. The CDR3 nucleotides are TGTGCCACCAGTGATGACATCTCCTACGAGCAGTACTTC.

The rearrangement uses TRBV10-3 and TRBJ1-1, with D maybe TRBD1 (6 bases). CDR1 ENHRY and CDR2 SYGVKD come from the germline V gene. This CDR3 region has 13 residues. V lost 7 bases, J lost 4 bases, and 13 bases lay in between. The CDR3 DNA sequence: TGTGCCATCACCACAGGGCGAAGCACTGAAGCTTTCTTT. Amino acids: CAITTGRSTEAFF.

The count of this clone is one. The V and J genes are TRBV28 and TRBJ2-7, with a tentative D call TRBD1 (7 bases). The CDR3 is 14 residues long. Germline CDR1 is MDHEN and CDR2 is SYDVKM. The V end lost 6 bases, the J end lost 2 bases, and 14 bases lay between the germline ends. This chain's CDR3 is CASRPGGSAYEQYF. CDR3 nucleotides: TGTGCCAGCAGACCAGGGGGGTCGGCCTACGAGCAGTACTTC.

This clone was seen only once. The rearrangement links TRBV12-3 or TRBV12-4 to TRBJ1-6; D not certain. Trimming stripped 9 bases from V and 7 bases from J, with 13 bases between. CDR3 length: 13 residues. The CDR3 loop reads CASSDIENSPLHF. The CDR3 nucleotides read TGTGCCAGTTCAGACATCGAGAATTCACCCCTCCACTTT.

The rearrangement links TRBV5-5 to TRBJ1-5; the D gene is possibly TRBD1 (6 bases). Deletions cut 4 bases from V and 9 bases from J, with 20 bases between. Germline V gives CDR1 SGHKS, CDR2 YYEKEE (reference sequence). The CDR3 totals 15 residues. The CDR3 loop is CASSPSGGGQGPQHF. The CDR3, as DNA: TGTGCCAGCAGCCCCTCGGGAGGGGGTCAAGGGCCCCAGCATTTT.

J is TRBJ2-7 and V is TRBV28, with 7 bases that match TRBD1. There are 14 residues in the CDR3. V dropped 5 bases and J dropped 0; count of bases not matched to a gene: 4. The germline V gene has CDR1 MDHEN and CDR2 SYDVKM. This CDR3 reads CASSPPGGSYEQYF. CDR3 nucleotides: TGTGCCAGCAGTCCCCCAGGGGGCTCCTACGAGCAGTACTTC. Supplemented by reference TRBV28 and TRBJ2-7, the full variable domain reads DVKVTQSSRYLVKRTGEKVFLECVQDMDHENMFWYRQDPGLGLRLIYFSYDVKMKEKGDIPEGYSVSREKKERFSLILESASTNQTSMYLCASSPPGGSYEQYFGPGTRLTVT.

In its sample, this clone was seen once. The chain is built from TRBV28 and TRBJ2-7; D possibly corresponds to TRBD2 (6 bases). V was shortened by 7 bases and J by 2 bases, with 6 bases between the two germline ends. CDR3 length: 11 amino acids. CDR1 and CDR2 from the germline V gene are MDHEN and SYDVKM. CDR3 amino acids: CASTGAYEQYF. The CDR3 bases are TGTGCCAGCACGGGAGCCTACGAGCAGTACTTC.

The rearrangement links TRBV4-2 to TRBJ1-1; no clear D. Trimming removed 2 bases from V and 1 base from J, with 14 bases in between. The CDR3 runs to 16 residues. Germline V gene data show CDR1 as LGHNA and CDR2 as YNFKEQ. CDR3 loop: CASSQSTWSRNTEAFF. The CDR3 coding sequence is TGTGCCAGCAGCCAAAGTACGTGGAGCCGGAACACTGAAGCTTTCTTT.

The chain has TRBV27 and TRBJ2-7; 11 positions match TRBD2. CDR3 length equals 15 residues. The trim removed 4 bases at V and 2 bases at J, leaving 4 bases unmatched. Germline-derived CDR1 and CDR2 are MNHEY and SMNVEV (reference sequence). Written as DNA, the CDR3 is TGTGCCAGCAGTTACGGGACTAGCGGACCCTACGAGCAGTACTTC. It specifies CASSYGTSGPYEQYF.

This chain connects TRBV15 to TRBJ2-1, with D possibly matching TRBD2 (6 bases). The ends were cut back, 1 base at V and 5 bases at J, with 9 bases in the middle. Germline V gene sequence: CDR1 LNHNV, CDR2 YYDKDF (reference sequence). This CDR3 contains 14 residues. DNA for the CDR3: TGTGCCACCAGCAGAGGGGGGGAGAACAATGAGCAGTTCTTC. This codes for CATSRGGENNEQFF.

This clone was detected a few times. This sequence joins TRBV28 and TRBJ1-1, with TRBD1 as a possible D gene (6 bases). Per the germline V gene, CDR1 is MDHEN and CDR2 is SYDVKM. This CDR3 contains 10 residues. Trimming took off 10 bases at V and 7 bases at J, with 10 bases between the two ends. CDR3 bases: TGTGCCACCGTGGACAGTGAAGCTTTCTTT. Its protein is CATVDSEAFF.

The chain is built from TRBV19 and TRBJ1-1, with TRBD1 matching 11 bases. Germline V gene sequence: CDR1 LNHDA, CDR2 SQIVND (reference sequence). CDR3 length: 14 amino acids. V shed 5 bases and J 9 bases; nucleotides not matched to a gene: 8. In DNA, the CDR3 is TGTGCCAGTAGTCCCGGGGGACAGGGGGGTAAAGCTTTCTTT. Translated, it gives CASSPGGQGGKAFF.

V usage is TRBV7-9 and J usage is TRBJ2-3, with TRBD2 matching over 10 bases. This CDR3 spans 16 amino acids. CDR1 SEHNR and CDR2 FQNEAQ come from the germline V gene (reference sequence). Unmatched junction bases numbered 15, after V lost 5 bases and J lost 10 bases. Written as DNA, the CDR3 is TGTGCCAGCAGCGCCAGCGGGGGGGACGTTAACGGTGCGCAGTATTTT. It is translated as CASSASGGDVNGAQYF.

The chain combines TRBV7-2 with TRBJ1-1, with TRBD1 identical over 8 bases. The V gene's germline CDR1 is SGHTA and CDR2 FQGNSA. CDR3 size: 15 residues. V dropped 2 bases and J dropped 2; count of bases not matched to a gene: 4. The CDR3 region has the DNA TGTGCCAGCAGCTTACGGGCAGGGGGCAACACTGAAGCTTTCTTT. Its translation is CASSLRAGGNTEAFF.

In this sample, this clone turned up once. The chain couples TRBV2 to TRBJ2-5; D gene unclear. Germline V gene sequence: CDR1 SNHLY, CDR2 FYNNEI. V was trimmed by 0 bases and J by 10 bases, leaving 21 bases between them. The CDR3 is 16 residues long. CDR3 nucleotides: TGTGCCAGCAGTGAAGCGCTGGCGTACACCCCCAGGAACCAGTACTTC. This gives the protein CASSEALAYTPRNQYF.